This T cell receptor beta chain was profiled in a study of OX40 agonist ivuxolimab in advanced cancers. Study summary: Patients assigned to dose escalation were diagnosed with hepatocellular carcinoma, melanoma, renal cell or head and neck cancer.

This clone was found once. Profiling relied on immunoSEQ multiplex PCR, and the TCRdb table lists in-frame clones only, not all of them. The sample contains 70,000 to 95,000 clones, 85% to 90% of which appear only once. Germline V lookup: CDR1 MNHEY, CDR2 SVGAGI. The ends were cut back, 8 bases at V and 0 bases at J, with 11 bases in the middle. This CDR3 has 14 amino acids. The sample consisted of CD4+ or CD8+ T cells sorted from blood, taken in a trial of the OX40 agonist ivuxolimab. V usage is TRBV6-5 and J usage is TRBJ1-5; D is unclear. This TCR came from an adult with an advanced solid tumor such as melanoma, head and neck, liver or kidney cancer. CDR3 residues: CASSPLVSNQPQHF. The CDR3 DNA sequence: TGTGCCAGCTCGCCATTAGTTAGCAATCAGCCCCAGCATTTT.